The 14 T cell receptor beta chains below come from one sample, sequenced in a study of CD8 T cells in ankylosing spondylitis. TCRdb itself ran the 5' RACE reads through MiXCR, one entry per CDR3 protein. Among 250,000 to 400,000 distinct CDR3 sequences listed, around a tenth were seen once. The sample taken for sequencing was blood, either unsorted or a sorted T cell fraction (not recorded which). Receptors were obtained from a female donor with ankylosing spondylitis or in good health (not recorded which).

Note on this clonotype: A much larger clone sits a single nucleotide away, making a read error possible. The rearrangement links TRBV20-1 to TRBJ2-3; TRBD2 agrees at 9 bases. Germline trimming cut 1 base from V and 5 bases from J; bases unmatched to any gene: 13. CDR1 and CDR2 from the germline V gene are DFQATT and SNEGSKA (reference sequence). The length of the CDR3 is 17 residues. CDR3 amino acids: CSARGIGTSRHIDTQYF. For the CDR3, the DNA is TGCAGTGCTAGAGGTATTGGGACTAGCCGACACATAGATACGCAGTATTTT.

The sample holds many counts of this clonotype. The CDR3 DNA sequence: TGTGCCAGCACGAGGGAAAGCGGCTACACCTTC. Encoded protein: CASTRESGYTF. V is TRBV6-1 and J is TRBJ1-2, with unresolved D. Per the germline V gene, CDR1 is MNHNS and CDR2 is SASEGT. The CDR3 length is 11 residues. The V end lost 7 bases, the J end lost 8 bases, and 11 bases lay between the germline ends.

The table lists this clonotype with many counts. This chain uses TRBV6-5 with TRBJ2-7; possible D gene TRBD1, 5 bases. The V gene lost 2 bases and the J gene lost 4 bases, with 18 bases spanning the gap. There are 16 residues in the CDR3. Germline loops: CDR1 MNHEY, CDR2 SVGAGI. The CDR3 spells CASSYGWGQGLYEQYF. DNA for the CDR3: TGTGCCAGCAGTTACGGGTGGGGTCAGGGCCTTTACGAGCAGTACTTC.

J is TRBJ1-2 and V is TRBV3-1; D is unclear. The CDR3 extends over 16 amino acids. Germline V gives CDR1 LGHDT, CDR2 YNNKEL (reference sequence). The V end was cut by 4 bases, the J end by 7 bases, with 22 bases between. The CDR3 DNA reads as TGTGCCAGCAGCCTCCAGGCCCCGGCGGCGAGAAGTGGCTACACCTTC. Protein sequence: CASSLQAPAARSGYTF.

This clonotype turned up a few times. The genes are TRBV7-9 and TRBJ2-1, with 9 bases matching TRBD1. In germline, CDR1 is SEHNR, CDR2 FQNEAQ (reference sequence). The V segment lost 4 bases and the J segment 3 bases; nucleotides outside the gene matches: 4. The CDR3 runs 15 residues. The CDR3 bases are TGTGCCAGCAGCTACAGGGGGCAGGTCTACAATGAGCAGTTCTTC. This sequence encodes CASSYRGQVYNEQFF. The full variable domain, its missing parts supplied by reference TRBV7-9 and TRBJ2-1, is DTGVSQNPRHKITKRGQNVTFRCDPISEHNRLYWYRQTLGQGPEFLTYFQNEAQLEKSRLLSDRFSAERPKGSFSTLEIQRTEQGDSAMYLCASSYRGQVYNEQFFGPGTRLTVL.

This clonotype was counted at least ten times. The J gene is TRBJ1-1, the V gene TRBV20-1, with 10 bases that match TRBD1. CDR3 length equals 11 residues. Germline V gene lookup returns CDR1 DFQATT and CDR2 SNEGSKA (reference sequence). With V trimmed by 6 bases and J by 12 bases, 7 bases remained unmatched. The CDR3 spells CSAKGQGTPFF. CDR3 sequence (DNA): TGCAGTGCAAAGGGACAGGGGACCCCTTTCTTT.

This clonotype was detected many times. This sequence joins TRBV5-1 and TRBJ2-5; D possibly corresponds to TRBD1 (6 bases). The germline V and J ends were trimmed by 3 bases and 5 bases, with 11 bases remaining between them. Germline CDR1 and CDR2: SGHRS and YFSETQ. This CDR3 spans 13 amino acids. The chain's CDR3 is CASSSGTFETQYF. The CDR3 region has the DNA TGCGCCAGCAGCTCCGGGACATTTGAGACCCAGTACTTC.

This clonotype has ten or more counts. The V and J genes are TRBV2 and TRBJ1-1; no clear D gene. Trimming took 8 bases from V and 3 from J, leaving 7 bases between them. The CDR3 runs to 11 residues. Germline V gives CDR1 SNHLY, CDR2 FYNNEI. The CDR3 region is CASLWDTEAFF. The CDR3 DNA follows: TGTGCCAGCTTATGGGACACTGAAGCTTTCTTT.

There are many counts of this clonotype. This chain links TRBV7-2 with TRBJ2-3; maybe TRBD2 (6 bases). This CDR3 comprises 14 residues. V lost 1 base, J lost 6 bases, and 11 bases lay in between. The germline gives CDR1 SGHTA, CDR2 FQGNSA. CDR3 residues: CASSLVGSRDTQYF. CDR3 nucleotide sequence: TGTGCCAGCAGCTTAGTCGGGAGTAGGGATACGCAGTATTTT.

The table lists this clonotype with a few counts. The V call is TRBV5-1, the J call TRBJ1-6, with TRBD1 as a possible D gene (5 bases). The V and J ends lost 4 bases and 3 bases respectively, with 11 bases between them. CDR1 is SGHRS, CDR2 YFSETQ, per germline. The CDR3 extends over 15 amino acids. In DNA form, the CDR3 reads TGCGCCAGCAGCCTTACCAGGGACTATAATTCACCCCTCCACTTT. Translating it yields CASSLTRDYNSPLHF. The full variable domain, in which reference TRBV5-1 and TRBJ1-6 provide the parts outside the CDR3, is KAGVTQTPRYLIKTRGQQVTLSCSPISGHRSVSWYQQTPGQGLQFLFEYFSETQRNKGNFPGRFSGRQFSNSRSEMNVSTLELGDSALYLCASSLTRDYNSPLHFGNGTRLTVT.

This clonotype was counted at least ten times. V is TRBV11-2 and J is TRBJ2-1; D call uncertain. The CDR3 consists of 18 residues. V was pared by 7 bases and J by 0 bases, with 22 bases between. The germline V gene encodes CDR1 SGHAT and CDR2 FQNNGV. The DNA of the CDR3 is TGTGCCAGCACCCTACGGCTTGGACGTTCAAGCTCCTACAATGAGCAGTTCTTC. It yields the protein CASTLRLGRSSSYNEQFF.

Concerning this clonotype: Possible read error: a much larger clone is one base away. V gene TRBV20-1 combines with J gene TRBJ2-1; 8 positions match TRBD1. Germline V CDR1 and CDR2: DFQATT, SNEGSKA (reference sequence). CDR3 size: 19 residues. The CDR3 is CCAADRGSSEWSYTNEQFF. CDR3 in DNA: TGCTGTGCTGCAGACAGGGGATCGTCTGAATGGTCCTACACCAATGAGCAGTTCTTC.

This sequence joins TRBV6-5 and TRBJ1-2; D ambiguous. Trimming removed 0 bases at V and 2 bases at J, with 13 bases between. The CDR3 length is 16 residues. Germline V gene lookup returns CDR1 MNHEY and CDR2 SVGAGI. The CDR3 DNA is TGTGCCAGCAGTTACTCGTTGGCGGGGATGAACTATGGCTACACCTTC. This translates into CASSYSLAGMNYGYTF.

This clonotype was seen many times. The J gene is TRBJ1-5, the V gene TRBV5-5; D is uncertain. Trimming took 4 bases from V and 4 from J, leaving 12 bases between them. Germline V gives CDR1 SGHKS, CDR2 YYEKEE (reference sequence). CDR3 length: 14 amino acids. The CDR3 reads CASSLLFGNQPQHF. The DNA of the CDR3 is TGTGCCAGCAGCCTCCTCTTCGGGAATCAGCCCCAGCATTTT. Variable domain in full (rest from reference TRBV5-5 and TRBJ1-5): DAGVTQSPTHLIKTRGQQVTLRCSPISGHKSVSWYQQVLGQGPQFIFQYYEKEERGRGNFPDRFSARQFPNYSSELNVNALLLGDSALYLCASSLLFGNQPQHFGDGTRLSIL.